This is a list of T cell receptor beta chains from one sample in a study of shared clonotypes between healthy human individuals. TCRdb keeps only in-frame clones here, not all; method: immunoSEQ multiplex PCR. The sample records approximately 2.4 million clones, approximately 96% being singletons. The sample comprised naive CD4+ T cells sorted from blood. These receptors originate from a young man in good health. Both conserved end residues are part of each CDR3. Each record gives: clone size, V gene, J gene, D gene, CDR3 protein, CDR3 DNA. A D gene is named only where the DNA matches it firmly. Not all rows give a size; the values are once, few, many and, for expanded clones, a class.

clone_size: few; v_call: TRBV28; j_call: TRBJ1-5; d_call: .; cdr3_aa: CASGGSNQPQHF; cdr3_nt: TGTGCCAGCGGGGGCAGCAATCAGCCCCAGCATTTT
clone_size: .; v_call: TRBV5-1; j_call: TRBJ2-7; d_call: TRBD1; cdr3_aa: CASSLGGTGVTYEQYF; cdr3_nt: TGCGCCAGCAGCTTGGGAGGGACAGGAGTTACCTACGAGCAGTACTTC
clone_size: .; v_call: TRBV2; j_call: TRBJ2-3; d_call: .; cdr3_aa: CASSETPSKVDTQYF; cdr3_nt: TGTGCCAGCAGTGAGACTCCGTCTAAGGTTGATACGCAGTATTTT
clone_size: .; v_call: TRBV5-6; j_call: TRBJ1-6; d_call: .; cdr3_aa: CASSLVPASGSPLHF; cdr3_nt: TGTGCCAGCAGCTTGGTTCCGGCCTCGGGTTCACCCCTCCACTTT
clone_size: once; v_call: TRBV2; j_call: TRBJ2-2; d_call: .; cdr3_aa: CASRSQTGELFF; cdr3_nt: TGTGCCAGCAGGTCTCAAACCGGGGAGCTGTTTTTT
clone_size: .; v_call: TRBV6-5; j_call: TRBJ1-2; d_call: .; cdr3_aa: CASSYSGVGYTF; cdr3_nt: TGTGCCAGCAGTTACTCAGGCGTCGGCTACACCTTC
clone_size: .; v_call: TRBV30; j_call: TRBJ2-3; d_call: TRBD2; cdr3_aa: CAWSARTSGRSDTQYF; cdr3_nt: TGTGCCTGGAGCGCCCGCACTAGCGGGAGGTCGGATACGCAGTATTTT
clone_size: .; v_call: TRBV5-4; j_call: TRBJ2-5; d_call: TRBD2; cdr3_aa: CASTPWRQGGRPVKETQYF; cdr3_nt: TGTGCCAGCACCCCTTGGCGGCAGGGAGGGAGGCCTGTTAAAGAGACCCAGTACTTC
clone_size: once; v_call: TRBV9; j_call: TRBJ2-3; d_call: .; cdr3_aa: CASSKRERTDTQYF; cdr3_nt: TGTGCCAGCAGCAAGAGGGAACGCACAGATACGCAGTATTTT
clone_size: once; v_call: TRBV16; j_call: TRBJ1-6; d_call: TRBD1; cdr3_aa: CASSRPDRGNSPLHF; cdr3_nt: TGTGCCAGCAGCCGACCGGACAGGGGAAATTCACCCCTCCACTTT
clone_size: .; v_call: TRBV6-4; j_call: TRBJ2-2; d_call: .; cdr3_aa: CASSEQGSTGELFF; cdr3_nt: TGTGCCAGCAGTGAACAGGGTAGCACCGGGGAGCTGTTTTTT
clone_size: .; v_call: TRBV28; j_call: TRBJ1-5; d_call: .; cdr3_aa: CASSWGPTGQPQHF; cdr3_nt: TGTGCCAGCAGTTGGGGCCCAACGGGTCAGCCCCAGCATTTT
clone_size: .; v_call: TRBV5-1; j_call: TRBJ1-1; d_call: .; cdr3_aa: CASSSDGNTEAFF; cdr3_nt: TGCGCCAGCAGCTCGGACGGAAACACTGAAGCTTTCTTT
clone_size: .; v_call: TRBV10-3; j_call: TRBJ2-1; d_call: .; cdr3_aa: CAIYGGTDNEQFF; cdr3_nt: TGTGCCATCTATGGCGGAACAGACAATGAGCAGTTCTTC
clone_size: .; v_call: TRBV19; j_call: TRBJ1-5; d_call: TRBD1; cdr3_aa: CASSMVYRGPRRQPQHF; cdr3_nt: TGTGCCAGTAGTATGGTCTACAGGGGCCCGAGGAGGCAGCCCCAGCATTTT
clone_size: .; v_call: TRBV6-5; j_call: TRBJ1-4; d_call: TRBD1; cdr3_aa: CASSYSTGDGEKLFF; cdr3_nt: TGTGCCAGCAGTTACTCGACAGGGGACGGTGAAAAACTGTTTTTT
clone_size: .; v_call: TRBV5-1; j_call: TRBJ1-1; d_call: .; cdr3_aa: CASSLAGGPMNTEAFF; cdr3_nt: TGCGCCAGCAGCTTGGCTGGGGGCCCCATGAACACTGAAGCTTTCTTT
clone_size: .; v_call: TRBV15; j_call: TRBJ2-3; d_call: TRBD2; cdr3_aa: CATSRDRGGSVDTQYF; cdr3_nt: TGTGCCACCAGCAGAGATCGAGGCGGGAGTGTTGATACGCAGTATTTT
clone_size: .; v_call: TRBV30; j_call: TRBJ2-5; d_call: .; cdr3_aa: CAWSVIRETQYF; cdr3_nt: TGTGCCTGGAGTGTCATCAGGGAGACCCAGTACTTC
clone_size: .; v_call: TRBV4-1; j_call: TRBJ1-5; d_call: TRBD1; cdr3_aa: CASSGTGGQQPQHF; cdr3_nt: TGCGCCAGCAGCGGGACAGGGGGCCAGCAGCCCCAGCATTTT
clone_size: .; v_call: TRBV7-9; j_call: TRBJ2-3; d_call: TRBD2; cdr3_aa: CASSLKTGGPADTQYF; cdr3_nt: TGTGCCAGCAGCTTGAAAACGGGGGGGCCCGCAGATACGCAGTATTTT
clone_size: .; v_call: TRBV11-2; j_call: TRBJ2-6; d_call: TRBD1; cdr3_aa: CASSPLGTGGGGANVLTF; cdr3_nt: TGTGCCAGCAGCCCATTAGGGACAGGGGGCGGTGGGGCCAACGTCCTGACTTTC